The next 24 T cell receptor beta chains were all read from a single sample in a study of monozygotic twins with inflammatory bowel disease. TCRdb processed the 5' RACE reads again and assigns one entry to each CDR3 protein, with no DNA. Here the sample table reports about 160,000 distinct CDR3 sequences. The specimen was blood. These receptors were taken from a human donor with ulcerative colitis or Crohn's disease, or a healthy co-twin of an affected twin (not recorded which).

The chain carries TRBV18 and TRBJ2-7; TCRdb's assignment of TRBD1 cannot be checked, as there is no DNA. The V gene's germline CDR1 is KGHSH and CDR2 LQKENI. This CDR3 has 12 residues. CDR3 region: CASSLDNYEQYF.

The rearrangement links TRBV20-1 to TRBJ1-6. CDR1 and CDR2 from the germline V gene are DFQATT and SNEGSKA (reference sequence). The CDR3 totals 14 residues. The CDR3 reads CSAETVRYNSPLHF.

The gene calls are TRBV5-1 and TRBJ2-7; the D call of TRBD2 rests on TCRdb alone, since no DNA is present to check it. Germline lookup yields CDR1 SGHRS and CDR2 YFSETQ. The CDR3 contains 15 residues. The CDR3 is CASSPEGTSVYEQYF.

This chain connects TRBV7-2 to TRBJ1-4; absent DNA, TCRdb's TRBD1 call cannot be checked. CDR3 length equals 13 residues. The germline V gene has CDR1 SGHTA and CDR2 FQGNSA. This CDR3 is CASRWGQEEKLFF. The entire variable domain, with the rest obtained from reference TRBV7-2 and TRBJ1-4, is as follows: GAGVSQSPSNKVTEKGKDVELRCDPISGHTALYWYRQSLGQGLEFLIYFQGNSAPDKSGLPSDRFSAERTGGSVSTLTIQRTQQEDSAVYLCASRWGQEEKLFFGSGTQLSVL.

This chain uses TRBV10-3 with TRBJ1-2. This CDR3 is built from 22 residues. CDR1 and CDR2 from the germline V gene are ENHRY and SYGVKD. CDR3 protein: CAIRKTRALLGTEDRGDYGYTF.

The rearrangement uses TRBV2 and TRBJ1-1. The CDR3 consists of 14 residues. From germline, CDR1 is SNHLY and CDR2 FYNNEI. This CDR3 is CASSDPTMNTEAFF.

The chain's CDR3 is CASSLRRDSPYGYTF. The chain joins TRBV11-1 to TRBJ1-2; TCRdb reports TRBD1, a call that lacks DNA to check it against. Looked up from germline, CDR1 is SGHAT and CDR2 is FQDESV (reference sequence). This CDR3 region has 15 residues.

The rearrangement joins TRBV5-4 to TRBJ2-3; the TCRdb D gene call, TRBD1, has no DNA to confirm it. CDR1 and CDR2 from the germline V gene are SGHNT and YYREEE (reference sequence). The CDR3 consists of 15 residues. CDR3 amino acids: CASSAGTSSTDTQYF. The full variable domain, in which reference TRBV5-4 and TRBJ2-3 provide the parts outside the CDR3, is ETGVTQSPTHLIKTRGQQVTLRCSSQSGHNTVSWYQQALGQGPQFIFQYYREEENGRGNFPPRFSGLQFPNYSSELNVNALELDDSALYLCASSAGTSSTDTQYFGPGTRLTVL.

J is TRBJ2-5 and V is TRBV9; without DNA, the TCRdb call of TRBD1 cannot be checked. There are 14 residues in the CDR3. Germline V gene data show CDR1 as SGDLS and CDR2 as YYNGEE. CDR3 protein: CASSVVGTQETQYF.

The chain employs TRBV7-9 and TRBJ1-2. Germline assignment: CDR1 SEHNR and CDR2 FQNEAQ (reference sequence). The CDR3 is 12 residues long. The CDR3 loop is CASSSFREGYTF.

The chain uses TRBV5-1 and TRBJ2-2. In germline, CDR1 is SGHRS, CDR2 YFSETQ. The CDR3 consists of 13 residues. The chain's CDR3 is CASSFNFAGELFF.

V gene TRBV6-6 combines with J gene TRBJ2-5; TCRdb names TRBD1, which stays unverified in the absence of DNA. From germline, CDR1 is MNHNY and CDR2 SVGAGI (reference sequence). The CDR3 runs to 12 residues. The CDR3 loop is CASSVGEETQYF.

The chain recombines TRBV20-1 with TRBJ2-7; TCRdb outputs TRBD1, but without DNA this stays unchecked. The germline V gene encodes CDR1 DFQATT and CDR2 SNEGSKA (reference sequence). CDR3 length equals 16 residues. CDR3 loop: CSARDAPDRALYEQYF.

The V gene is TRBV12-3 or TRBV12-4, the J gene TRBJ1-1. This CDR3 region has 13 residues. This CDR3 is CASSFTGNTEAFF.

This sequence joins TRBV28 and TRBJ2-7; TCRdb gives TRBD2 as the D gene, but with no DNA this cannot be confirmed. The germline V gene encodes CDR1 MDHEN and CDR2 SYDVKM. CDR3 size: 15 residues. This chain's CDR3 is CASSKTSGRRSEQYF.

CDR3: CASSTGLSRGNQPQHF. V is TRBV19 and J is TRBJ1-5. Germline values: CDR1 LNHDA, CDR2 SQIVND (reference sequence). The CDR3 contains 16 residues.

This chain uses TRBV5-1 with TRBJ2-1. Looked up from germline, CDR1 is SGHRS and CDR2 is YFSETQ. This CDR3 has 15 residues. The CDR3 loop is CASSLAGNSYNEQFF.

The chain recombines TRBV19 with TRBJ1-1; TCRdb returns TRBD1, unconfirmable since there is no DNA. Germline CDR1 is LNHDA and CDR2 is SQIVND (reference sequence). The CDR3 has 14 residues. CDR3 protein: CASSPRGLGTEAFF. Full variable domain (missing parts from reference TRBV19 and TRBJ1-1): DGGITQSPKYLFRKEGQNVTLSCEQNLNHDAMYWYRQDPGQGLRLIYYSQIVNDFQKGDIAEGYSVSREKKESFPLTVTSAQKNPTAFYLCASSPRGLGTEAFFGQGTRLTVV.

The V and J genes are TRBV7-2 and TRBJ2-7; there is no DNA to check the TCRdb D call of TRBD1. This CDR3 contains 15 residues. The germline V gene has CDR1 SGHTA and CDR2 FQGNSA. CDR3 sequence: CASSLQPTGGYEQYF.

The chain combines TRBV5-4 with TRBJ2-1; there is no DNA to check the TCRdb D call of TRBD2. The CDR3 sequence is 15 residues long. Germline V gene data show CDR1 as SGHNT and CDR2 as YYREEE (reference sequence). The CDR3 sequence is CASSLSQTSHNEQFF. Full variable domain (missing parts from reference TRBV5-4 and TRBJ2-1): ETGVTQSPTHLIKTRGQQVTLRCSSQSGHNTVSWYQQALGQGPQFIFQYYREEENGRGNFPPRFSGLQFPNYSSELNVNALELDDSALYLCASSLSQTSHNEQFFGPGTRLTVL.

The rearrangement links TRBV5-1 to TRBJ1-4. Germline-derived CDR1 and CDR2 are SGHRS and YFSETQ. The CDR3 covers 13 residues. The CDR3 protein is CASSYRVSEKLFF.

The chain is built from TRBV20-1 and TRBJ2-2; the D gene TCRdb calls, TRBD1, cannot be checked with no DNA. Germline CDR1 reads DFQATT; CDR2 reads SNEGSKA (reference sequence). The CDR3 spans 14 residues. The CDR3 sequence: CSARGQGNTGELFF.

The chain links TRBV7-2 to TRBJ2-3. CDR3 length: 14 amino acids. Germline CDR1 SGHTA, CDR2 FQGNSA. The CDR3 is CASSLVEESDTQYF.

The chain carries TRBV20-1 and TRBJ2-5; the D call of TRBD2 rests on TCRdb alone, since no DNA is present to check it. This CDR3 is 17 amino acids long. Germline assignment: CDR1 DFQATT and CDR2 SNEGSKA (reference sequence). CDR3: CSARDALAGGLQETQYF.